The rows below give T cell receptor beta chains drawn from one sample of a study of T cells in localized non-small cell lung cancer. Clones were sequenced by immunoSEQ multiplex PCR, and TCRdb holds only the in-frame ones, with some missing. The sample includes 40,000 to 60,000 clones, more than 85% of them seen just once. Sequenced material: PBMCs, taken before any cancer treatment. The receptor source for this set is a female donor with stage II lung adenocarcinoma. The CDR3 runs from the conserved cysteine through the conserved F or W. A D gene is named only where the DNA matches it firmly. The size field is filled for only some rows; it gives once, few, many or a size class.

V: TRBV6-1; size: NA; D: NA; J: TRBJ1-1; CDR3: CASSEWGRGGNTEAFF; DNA: TGTGCCAGCAGTGAATGGGGGCGGGGTGGGAACACTGAAGCTTTCTTT
V: TRBV7-2; size: NA; D: NA; J: TRBJ2-5; CDR3: CASSLQGGQETQYF; DNA: TGTGCCAGCAGCTTACAGGGGGGCCAAGAGACCCAGTACTTC
V: TRBV30; size: NA; D: NA; J: TRBJ2-7; CDR3: CAWRGYGFGIEQYF; DNA: TGTGCCTGGAGAGGGTACGGATTCGGGATCGAGCAGTACTTC
V: TRBV18; size: NA; D: TRBD1; J: TRBJ1-1; CDR3: CASSTLAGGEGTEAFF; DNA: TGTGCCAGCTCAACCCTGGCAGGGGGAGAAGGGACTGAAGCTTTCTTT
V: TRBV14; size: once; D: NA; J: TRBJ2-2; CDR3: CASSLYTGELFF; DNA: TGTGCCAGCAGCCTCTATACCGGGGAGCTGTTTTTT
V: TRBV19; size: NA; D: NA; J: TRBJ2-2; CDR3: CASSMVSGEAGELFF; DNA: TGTGCCAGTAGTATGGTTAGCGGAGAGGCCGGGGAGCTGTTTTTT
V: TRBV10-2; size: NA; D: NA; J: TRBJ2-2; CDR3: CASSKDRPGTGELFF; DNA: TGCGCCAGCAGTAAGGACCGTCCGGGCACCGGGGAGCTGTTTTTT
V: TRBV5-8; size: NA; D: TRBD1; J: TRBJ2-3; CDR3: CASSLARDRVIVTDTQYF; DNA: TGTGCCAGCAGCTTGGCCCGGGACAGGGTGATTGTCACAGATACGCAGTATTTT
V: TRBV18; size: NA; D: NA; J: TRBJ1-6; CDR3: CASSPLAGVGAKNSPLHF; DNA: TGTGCCAGCTCACCCCTTGCCGGGGTCGGGGCGAAGAATTCACCCCTCCACTTT
V: TRBV9; size: NA; D: NA; J: TRBJ2-6; CDR3: CASSLGESSGANVLTF; DNA: TGTGCCAGCAGCCTAGGGGAGAGCTCTGGGGCCAACGTCCTGACTTTC
V: TRBV11-2; size: NA; D: NA; J: TRBJ1-2; CDR3: CASSLLKNNYGYTF; DNA: TGTGCCAGCAGCTTACTTAAGAATAACTATGGCTACACCTTC
V: TRBV9; size: NA; D: NA; J: TRBJ1-1; CDR3: CASSVALAGSTTEAFF; DNA: TGTGCCAGCAGCGTAGCACTCGCAGGGAGTACCACTGAAGCTTTCTTT
V: TRBV4-1; size: NA; D: NA; J: TRBJ2-7; CDR3: CASSQVFTGKSYEQYF; DNA: TGCGCCAGCAGCCAAGTCTTCACAGGGAAATCCTACGAGCAGTACTTC
V: TRBV18; size: NA; D: TRBD2; J: TRBJ2-3; CDR3: CASSLTSGVTDTQYF; DNA: TGTGCCAGCTCACTAACTAGCGGGGTAACAGATACGCAGTATTTT
V: TRBV6-1; size: NA; D: NA; J: TRBJ2-5; CDR3: CASSASWGRGETQYF; DNA: TGTGCCAGCAGTGCATCGTGGGGGCGGGGGGAGACCCAGTACTTC
V: TRBV30; size: NA; D: NA; J: TRBJ2-6; CDR3: CALDYSGANVLTF; DNA: TGTGCCCTAGACTACTCTGGGGCCAACGTCCTGACTTTC
V: TRBV30; size: few; D: NA; J: TRBJ1-1; CDR3: CAWSVRKAVRGGLGDTEAFF; DNA: TGTGCCTGGAGTGTACGAAAGGCTGTCCGGGGAGGACTGGGGGACACTGAAGCTTTCTTT
V: TRBV7-6; size: NA; D: NA; J: TRBJ2-1; CDR3: CASSRSSYNEQFF; DNA: TGTGCCAGCAGCCGGAGCTCCTACAATGAGCAGTTCTTC
V: TRBV28; size: NA; D: TRBD1; J: TRBJ1-5; CDR3: CASSGVWGGTGASNQPQHF; DNA: TGTGCCAGCAGTGGAGTCTGGGGAGGGACAGGGGCTAGCAATCAGCCCCAGCATTTT
V: TRBV9; size: few; D: NA; J: TRBJ2-3; CDR3: CASALLDTDTQYF; DNA: TGTGCCAGCGCCCTTTTGGACACAGATACGCAGTATTTT
V: TRBV7-2; size: NA; D: TRBD1; J: TRBJ1-5; CDR3: CASSFRDRGNQPQHF; DNA: TGTGCCAGCAGCTTTAGGGACAGGGGTAATCAGCCCCAGCATTTT
V: TRBV19; size: NA; D: TRBD1; J: TRBJ2-3; CDR3: CASREGQAQYF; DNA: TGTGCCAGTAGGGAGGGACAGGCGCAGTATTTT
V: TRBV27; size: NA; D: TRBD2; J: TRBJ2-4; CDR3: CASSLKGPTASGGARSKNIQYF; DNA: TGTGCCAGCAGTTTAAAGGGTCCGACAGCTAGCGGGGGGGCTCGATCCAAAAACATTCAGTACTTC
V: TRBV6-6; size: NA; D: NA; J: TRBJ1-3; CDR3: CASRSYGNTIYF; DNA: TGTGCCAGCAGATCATATGGAAACACCATATATTTT
V: TRBV4-1; size: NA; D: TRBD1; J: TRBJ2-7; CDR3: CASSQDRQGVGEQYF; DNA: TGCGCCAGCAGCCAAGATAGACAGGGGGTCGGCGAGCAGTACTTC
V: TRBV6-1; size: few; D: NA; J: TRBJ1-2; CDR3: CASSEARDSYGYTF; DNA: TGTGCCAGCAGTGAAGCCCGAGACAGCTATGGCTACACCTTC
V: TRBV5-4; size: NA; D: NA; J: TRBJ1-2; CDR3: CASSMIGGGYGYTF; DNA: TGTGCCAGCAGCATGATCGGGGGGGGCTATGGCTACACCTTC
V: TRBV5-1; size: few; D: NA; J: TRBJ1-6; CDR3: CASSLEGDHNSPLHF; DNA: TGCGCCAGCAGCTTGGAAGGGGATCATAATTCACCCCTCCACTTT
V: TRBV9; size: few; D: TRBD1; J: TRBJ1-4; CDR3: CASSAPGGSEKLFF; DNA: TGTGCCAGCAGCGCCCCAGGGGGTAGTGAAAAACTGTTTTTT
V: TRBV18; size: NA; D: NA; J: TRBJ1-2; CDR3: CASSPRDIKMGLPGDYTF; DNA: TGTGCCAGCTCACCACGCGACATAAAGATGGGACTCCCTGGCGACTACACCTTC
V: TRBV5-1; size: NA; D: NA; J: TRBJ2-5; CDR3: CASSLFTFQETQYF; DNA: TGCGCCAGCAGCTTGTTCACGTTCCAAGAGACCCAGTACTTC
V: TRBV25-1; size: NA; D: NA; J: TRBJ1-1; CDR3: CASSEYQEFTEAFF; DNA: TGTGCCAGCAGTGAATATCAGGAATTCACTGAAGCTTTCTTT
V: TRBV5-1; size: NA; D: TRBD1; J: TRBJ1-2; CDR3: CASSLADRVGGYTF; DNA: TGCGCCAGCAGCTTGGCGGACAGGGTTGGTGGCTACACCTTC
V: TRBV7-9; size: NA; D: TRBD1; J: TRBJ1-5; CDR3: CASSAGQGAIQPQHF; DNA: TGTGCCAGCAGCGCAGGACAGGGGGCCATCCAGCCCCAGCATTTT
V: TRBV6-5; size: NA; D: NA; J: TRBJ1-2; CDR3: CASSYSHTGLFYGYTF; DNA: TGTGCCAGCAGTTACTCGCATACGGGGCTCTTCTATGGCTACACCTTC
V: TRBV5-1; size: NA; D: NA; J: TRBJ2-1; CDR3: CASSLGLQSSYNEQFF; DNA: TGCGCCAGCAGCTTGGGGTTACAGAGCTCCTACAATGAGCAGTTCTTC
V: TRBV7-9; size: NA; D: NA; J: TRBJ2-7; CDR3: CASSLAPGIEQYF; DNA: TGTGCCAGCAGCTTAGCCCCCGGAATAGAGCAGTACTTC
V: TRBV7-2; size: once; D: NA; J: TRBJ2-2; CDR3: CASSFAGPTNTGELFF; DNA: TGTGCCAGCAGCTTCGCCGGGCCTACGAACACCGGGGAGCTGTTTTTT
V: TRBV7-8; size: NA; D: NA; J: TRBJ1-2; CDR3: CASSLVGDGQPINYGYTF; DNA: TGTGCCAGCAGCTTAGTGGGGGATGGACAGCCAATTAACTATGGCTACACCTTC
V: TRBV7-9; size: NA; D: NA; J: TRBJ1-4; CDR3: CASSLGGTTNEKLFF; DNA: TGTGCCAGCAGCTTAGGGGGCACAACTAATGAAAAACTGTTTTTT
V: TRBV4-1; size: few; D: TRBD1; J: TRBJ1-1; CDR3: CASSAGGLAGLSEAFF; DNA: TGCGCCAGCAGCGCAGGGGGATTGGCAGGCCTCTCTGAAGCTTTCTTT
V: TRBV5-4; size: NA; D: TRBD2; J: TRBJ2-3; CDR3: CASSSYGLAGGDTQYF; DNA: TGTGCCAGCAGCTCGTACGGACTAGCGGGGGGTGATACGCAGTATTTT
V: TRBV10-3; size: NA; D: NA; J: TRBJ1-1; CDR3: CAISEQGGTEAFF; DNA: TGTGCCATCAGTGAACAAGGTGGCACTGAAGCTTTCTTT
V: TRBV5-6; size: NA; D: TRBD1; J: TRBJ1-5; CDR3: CASSLTGVDNQPQHF; DNA: TGTGCCAGCAGCCTCACAGGGGTTGACAATCAGCCCCAGCATTTT
V: TRBV9; size: NA; D: TRBD1; J: TRBJ2-6; CDR3: CASSVGTGGPGANVLTF; DNA: TGTGCCAGCAGCGTCGGGACAGGGGGGCCTGGGGCCAACGTCCTGACTTTC
V: TRBV27; size: NA; D: TRBD2; J: TRBJ2-7; CDR3: CASGGEGWGSYEQYF; DNA: TGTGCCAGCGGTGGGGAGGGTTGGGGCTCCTACGAGCAGTACTTC
V: TRBV7-6; size: NA; D: NA; J: TRBJ1-5; CDR3: CASSLNSSTWAGRQPQHF; DNA: TGTGCCAGCAGCTTAAACAGTAGTACGTGGGCAGGCAGACAGCCCCAGCATTTT
V: TRBV12-5; size: NA; D: NA; J: TRBJ2-3; CDR3: CASGLSRTSDTQYF; DNA: TGTGCTAGTGGTTTGTCCCGGACGTCAGATACGCAGTATTTT
V: TRBV29-1; size: NA; D: NA; J: TRBJ2-3; CDR3: CSAPDGLAAADTQYF; DNA: TGCAGCGCCCCTGATGGGCTAGCCGCTGCAGATACGCAGTATTTT
V: TRBV7-9; size: NA; D: TRBD2; J: TRBJ2-1; CDR3: CASSPTYGGATYNEQFF; DNA: TGTGCCAGCAGCCCTACTTACGGGGGGGCCACCTACAATGAGCAGTTCTTC
V: TRBV27; size: NA; D: TRBD1; J: TRBJ2-7; CDR3: CATRQGAYEQYF; DNA: TGTGCCACCAGACAGGGAGCCTACGAGCAGTACTTC
V: TRBV5-1; size: NA; D: NA; J: TRBJ1-1; CDR3: CASSSRTAATEAFF; DNA: TGCGCCAGCAGCTCACGGACAGCGGCCACTGAAGCTTTCTTT
V: TRBV5-4; size: NA; D: NA; J: TRBJ2-7; CDR3: CASSLTGTYEQYF; DNA: TGTGCCAGCAGCTTGACAGGGACCTACGAGCAGTACTTC
V: TRBV6-5; size: NA; D: NA; J: TRBJ1-2; CDR3: CASSQGWQLGGYTF; DNA: TGTGCCAGCAGCCAGGGGTGGCAGTTGGGTGGCTACACCTTC
V: TRBV29-1; size: few; D: TRBD1; J: TRBJ1-1; CDR3: CSVEGQQNTEAFF; DNA: TGCAGCGTCGAGGGACAGCAGAACACTGAAGCTTTCTTT
V: TRBV30; size: NA; D: NA; J: TRBJ1-5; CDR3: CAWSDSFDSWNQPQHF; DNA: TGTGCCTGGAGTGACTCTTTTGACTCGTGGAATCAGCCCCAGCATTTT
V: TRBV12-5; size: NA; D: NA; J: TRBJ1-6; CDR3: CASRVSRVDNGSPLHF; DNA: TGTGCTAGTCGCGTATCTCGGGTAGATAATGGTTCACCCCTCCACTTT
V: TRBV7-4; size: few; D: TRBD1; J: TRBJ1-1; CDR3: CASSTGQTNTEAFF; DNA: TGTGCCAGCAGCACGGGACAGACGAACACTGAAGCTTTCTTT